The rows below give T cell receptor beta chains drawn from one sample of a study of blood T cell repertoires in COVID-19. Measured with immunoSEQ multiplex PCR; TCRdb has only the in-frame clones, and not every one. This table has approximately 76,000 clones, around 90% appearing once. Input material: peripheral blood. The receptors come from a human donor in a cohort sampled during active COVID-19. The CDR3 runs from the conserved cysteine through the conserved F or W. The D gene is left open where the match is weak. The size entry is marked missing in some rows and otherwise reads once, few, many or a size class.

clone_size	v_call	j_call	d_call	cdr3_aa	cdr3_nt
NA	TRBV28	TRBJ2-5	NA	CASRKPQAETQYF	TGTGCCAGCAGGAAACCTCAGGCAGAGACCCAGTACTTC
NA	TRBV9	TRBJ2-2	NA	CASSVDLMNTGELFF	TGTGCCAGCAGCGTAGACTTGATGAACACCGGGGAGCTGTTTTTT
NA	TRBV19	TRBJ1-2	NA	CASRHSSFYGYTF	TGTGCCAGTAGACACAGTTCCTTCTATGGCTACACCTTC
NA	TRBV7-6	TRBJ2-2	NA	CASSLGLPGNTGELFF	TGTGCCAGCAGCTTAGGGTTGCCGGGGAACACCGGGGAGCTGTTTTTT
NA	TRBV30	TRBJ1-4	TRBD1	CAWSTGDRNEKLFF	TGTGCCTGGAGCACAGGGGACCGGAATGAAAAACTGTTTTTT
NA	TRBV4-1	TRBJ1-2	NA	CASSQDRQAGYTF	TGCGCCAGCAGCCAAGATCGGCAGGCTGGCTACACCTTC
NA	TRBV18	TRBJ1-2	TRBD1	CASSPLRGGNYGYTF	TGTGCCAGCTCACCTTTGAGAGGGGGCAACTATGGCTACACCTTC
NA	TRBV5-1	TRBJ1-2	TRBD1	CASSLTGDYGYTF	TGCGCCAGCAGCTTGACAGGGGACTATGGCTACACCTTC
NA	TRBV4-1	TRBJ1-5	TRBD1	CASSQLTGVNQPQHF	TGCGCCAGCAGCCAATTGACAGGGGTCAATCAGCCCCAGCATTTT
NA	TRBV7-3	TRBJ2-3	NA	CASSSAGTQYF	TGTGCCAGCAGCTCAGCGGGCACGCAGTATTTT
NA	TRBV5-5	TRBJ2-7	NA	CASSLGWQAPYEQYF	TGTGCCAGCAGCTTGGGGTGGCAGGCACCCTACGAGCAGTACTTC
NA	TRBV5-5	TRBJ1-3	TRBD1	CASSMDRVSGNTIYF	TGTGCCAGCAGCATGGACAGGGTCTCTGGAAACACCATATATTTT
NA	TRBV10-3	TRBJ2-2	NA	CAIKDRPTGELFF	TGTGCCATCAAGGACAGACCCACCGGGGAGCTGTTTTTT
NA	TRBV27	TRBJ2-7	TRBD1	CATLGTADYEQYF	TGTGCCACCCTCGGGACAGCAGACTACGAGCAGTACTTC
once	TRBV12-5	TRBJ1-5	NA	CASALGGLGQPQHF	TGTGCTAGTGCCTTGGGAGGTCTTGGACAGCCCCAGCATTTT
NA	TRBV12-3/TRBV12-4	TRBJ1-2	NA	CASSLDRVYGYTF	TGTGCCAGCAGTTTAGACAGAGTCTATGGCTACACCTTC
few	TRBV4-2	TRBJ1-5	NA	CASSQDAGAGSQPQHF	TGTGCCAGCAGCCAAGACGCAGGGGCTGGTAGTCAGCCCCAGCATTTT
NA	TRBV7-2	TRBJ2-1	TRBD2	CASSLAAGGDNEQFF	TGTGCCAGCAGCTTAGCGGCGGGAGGGGACAATGAGCAGTTCTTC
NA	TRBV28	TRBJ1-1	TRBD1	CASIKDRLNTEAFF	TGTGCCAGCATTAAGGACAGGTTGAACACTGAAGCTTTCTTT
NA	TRBV11-2	TRBJ1-6	NA	CASSLEGGGNSPLHF	TGTGCCAGCAGCTTAGAGGGAGGGGGTAATTCACCCCTCCACTTT
NA	TRBV28	TRBJ1-2	TRBD1	CATLWSGDRANYGYTF	TGTGCCACACTATGGAGCGGGGACAGGGCTAACTATGGCTACACCTTC
NA	TRBV7-9	TRBJ2-1	TRBD2	CASGFGLAGYGEQFF	TGTGCCAGCGGCTTCGGACTAGCGGGATATGGTGAGCAGTTCTTC
once	TRBV9	TRBJ1-1	NA	CASSVGPGVASEAFF	TGTGCCAGCAGCGTAGGGCCGGGGGTGGCCTCTGAAGCTTTCTTT